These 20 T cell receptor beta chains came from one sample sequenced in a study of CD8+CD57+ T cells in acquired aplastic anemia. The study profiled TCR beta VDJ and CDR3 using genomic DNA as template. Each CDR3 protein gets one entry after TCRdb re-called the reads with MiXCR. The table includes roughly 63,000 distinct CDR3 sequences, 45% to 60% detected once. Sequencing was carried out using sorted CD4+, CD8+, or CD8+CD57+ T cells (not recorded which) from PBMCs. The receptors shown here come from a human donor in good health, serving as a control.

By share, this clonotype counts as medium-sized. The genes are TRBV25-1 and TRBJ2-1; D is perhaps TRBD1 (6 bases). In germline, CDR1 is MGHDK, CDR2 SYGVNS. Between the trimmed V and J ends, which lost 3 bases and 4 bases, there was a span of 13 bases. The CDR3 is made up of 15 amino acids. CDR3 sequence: CASSDPRGGYNEQFF. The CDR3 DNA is TGTGCCAGCAGTGACCCCAGGGGCGGATACAATGAGCAGTTCTTC.

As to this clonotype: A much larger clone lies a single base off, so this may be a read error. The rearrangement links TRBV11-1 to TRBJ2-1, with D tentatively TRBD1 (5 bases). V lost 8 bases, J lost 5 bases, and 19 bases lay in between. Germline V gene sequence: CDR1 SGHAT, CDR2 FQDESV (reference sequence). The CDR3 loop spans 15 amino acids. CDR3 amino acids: CASSLPRTLHNEQFF. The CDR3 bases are TGTGCCAGCTCCCTCCCCAGGACACTTCACAATGAGCAGTTCTTC.

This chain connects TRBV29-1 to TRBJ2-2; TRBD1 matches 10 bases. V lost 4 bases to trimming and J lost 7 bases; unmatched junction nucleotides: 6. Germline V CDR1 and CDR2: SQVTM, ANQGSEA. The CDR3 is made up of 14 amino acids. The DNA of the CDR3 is TGCAGCGTTGGACAGGGGGCGCATAACGGGGAGCTGTTTTTT. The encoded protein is CSVGQGAHNGELFF.

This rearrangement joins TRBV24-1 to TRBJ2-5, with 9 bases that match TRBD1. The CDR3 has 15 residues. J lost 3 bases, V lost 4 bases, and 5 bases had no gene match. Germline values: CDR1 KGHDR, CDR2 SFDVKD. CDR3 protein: CATSDRDRGKETQYF. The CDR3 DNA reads TGTGCCACCAGTGACCGTGACAGGGGGAAAGAGACCCAGTACTTC.

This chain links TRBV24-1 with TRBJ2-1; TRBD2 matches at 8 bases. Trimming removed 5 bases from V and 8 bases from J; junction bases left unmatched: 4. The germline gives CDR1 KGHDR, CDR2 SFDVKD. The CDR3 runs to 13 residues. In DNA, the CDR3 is TGTGCCACCAGTGGAGCGGGAGTGGATGAGCAGTTCTTC. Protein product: CATSGAGVDEQFF.

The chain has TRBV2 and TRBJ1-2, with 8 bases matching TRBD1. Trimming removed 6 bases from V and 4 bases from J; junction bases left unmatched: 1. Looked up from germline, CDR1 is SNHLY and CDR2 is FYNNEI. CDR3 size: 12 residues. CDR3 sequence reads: CASSGTGYGYTF. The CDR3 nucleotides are TGTGCCAGCAGCGGGACAGGCTATGGCTACACCTTC.

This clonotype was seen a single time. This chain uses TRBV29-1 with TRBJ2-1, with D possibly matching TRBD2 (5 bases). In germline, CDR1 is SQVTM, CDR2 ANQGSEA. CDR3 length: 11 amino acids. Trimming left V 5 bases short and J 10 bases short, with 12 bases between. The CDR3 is CSVRERREQFF. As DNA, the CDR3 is TGCAGCGTTCGTGAGCGGCGGGAGCAGTTCTTC.

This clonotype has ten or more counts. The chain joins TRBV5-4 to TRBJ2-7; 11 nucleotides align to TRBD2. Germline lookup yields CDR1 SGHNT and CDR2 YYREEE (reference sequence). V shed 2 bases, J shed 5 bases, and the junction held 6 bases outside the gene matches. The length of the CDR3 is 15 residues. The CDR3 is CASSFRSGGADEQYF. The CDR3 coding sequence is TGTGCCAGCAGCTTTCGTAGCGGGGGGGCCGACGAGCAGTACTTC.

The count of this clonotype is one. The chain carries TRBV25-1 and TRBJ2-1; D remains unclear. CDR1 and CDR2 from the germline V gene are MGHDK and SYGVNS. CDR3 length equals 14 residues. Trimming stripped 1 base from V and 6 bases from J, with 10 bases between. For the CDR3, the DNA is TGTGCCAGCAGTGAATTCGGTCCAGCCAATGAGCAGTTCTTC. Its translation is CASSEFGPANEQFF.

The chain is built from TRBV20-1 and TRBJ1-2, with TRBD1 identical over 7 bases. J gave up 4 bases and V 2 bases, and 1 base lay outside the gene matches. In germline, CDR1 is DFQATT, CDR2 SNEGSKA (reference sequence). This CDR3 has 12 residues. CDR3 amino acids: CSARQGGYGYTF. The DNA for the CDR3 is TGCAGTGCTAGACAGGGGGGCTATGGCTACACCTTC.

CDR3 DNA sequence: TGTGCCAGCAGCTCACAGGGGGCAACTGAAGCTTTCTTT. Protein product: CASSSQGATEAFF. The V gene is TRBV7-2, the J gene TRBJ1-1; 9 bases match TRBD1. Germline loops: CDR1 SGHTA, CDR2 FQGNSA. The CDR3 has 13 residues. The V gene end was trimmed by 4 bases and the J gene end by 5 bases; junction bases not matched to a gene: 2.

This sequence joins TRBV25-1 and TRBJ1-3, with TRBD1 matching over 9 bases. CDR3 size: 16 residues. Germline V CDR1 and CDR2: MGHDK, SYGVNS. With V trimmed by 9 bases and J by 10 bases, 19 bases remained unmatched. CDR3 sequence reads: CASITPTGGYEVTIYF. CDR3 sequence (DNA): TGTGCCAGTATTACGCCTACAGGGGGCTACGAGGTAACCATATATTTT.

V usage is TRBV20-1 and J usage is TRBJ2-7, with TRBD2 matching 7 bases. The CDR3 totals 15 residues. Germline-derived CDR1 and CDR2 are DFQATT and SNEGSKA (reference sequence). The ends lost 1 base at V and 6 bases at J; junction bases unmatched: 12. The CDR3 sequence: CSARGGQAGEGEQYF. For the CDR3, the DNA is TGCAGTGCTAGAGGCGGCCAGGCGGGAGAAGGCGAGCAGTACTTC.

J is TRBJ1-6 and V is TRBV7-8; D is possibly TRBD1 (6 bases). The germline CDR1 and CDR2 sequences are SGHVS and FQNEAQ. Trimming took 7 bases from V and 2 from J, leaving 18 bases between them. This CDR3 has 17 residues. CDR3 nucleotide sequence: TGTGCCAGCACCGATAGGACAGCCCCGCCCTATAATTCACCCCTCCACTTT. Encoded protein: CASTDRTAPPYNSPLHF. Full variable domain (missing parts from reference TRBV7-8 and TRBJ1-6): GAGVSQSPRYKVAKRGQDVALRCDPISGHVSLFWYQQALGQGPEFLTYFQNEAQLDKSGLPSDRFFAERPEGSVSTLKIQRTQQEDSAVYLCASTDRTAPPYNSPLHFGNGTRLTVT.

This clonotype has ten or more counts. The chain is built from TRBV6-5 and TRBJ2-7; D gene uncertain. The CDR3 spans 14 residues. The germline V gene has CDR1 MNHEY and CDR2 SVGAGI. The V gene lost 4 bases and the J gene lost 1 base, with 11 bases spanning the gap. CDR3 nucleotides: TGTGCCAGCAGTTTAGACACCTCATCCTACGAGCAGTACTTC. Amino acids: CASSLDTSSYEQYF.

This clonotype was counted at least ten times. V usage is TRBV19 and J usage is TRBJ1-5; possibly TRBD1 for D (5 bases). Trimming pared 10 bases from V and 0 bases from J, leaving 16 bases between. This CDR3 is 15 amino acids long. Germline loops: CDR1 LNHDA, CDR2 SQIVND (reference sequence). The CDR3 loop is CAISFGAFSNQPQHF. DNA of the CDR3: TGTGCCATTTCTTTTGGGGCTTTTAGCAATCAGCCCCAGCATTTT.

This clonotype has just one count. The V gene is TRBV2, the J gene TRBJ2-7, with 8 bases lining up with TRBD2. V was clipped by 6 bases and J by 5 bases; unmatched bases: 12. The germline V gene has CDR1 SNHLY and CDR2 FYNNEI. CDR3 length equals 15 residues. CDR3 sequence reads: CASSFELSGKNEQYF. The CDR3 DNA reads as TGTGCCAGCAGCTTCGAGCTTAGCGGGAAAAACGAGCAGTACTTC.

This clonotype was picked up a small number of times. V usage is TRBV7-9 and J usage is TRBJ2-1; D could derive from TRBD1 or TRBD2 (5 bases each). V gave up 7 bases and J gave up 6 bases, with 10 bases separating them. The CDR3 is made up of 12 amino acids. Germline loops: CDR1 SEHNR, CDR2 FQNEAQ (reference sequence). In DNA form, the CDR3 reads TGTGCCAGCACCCGGGACGGCAATGAGCAGTTCTTC. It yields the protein CASTRDGNEQFF.

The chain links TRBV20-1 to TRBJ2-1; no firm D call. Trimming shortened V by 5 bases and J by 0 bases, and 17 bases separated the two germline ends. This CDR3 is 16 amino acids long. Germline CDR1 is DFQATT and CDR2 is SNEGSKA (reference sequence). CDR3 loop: CSAGVSRNSSYNEQFF. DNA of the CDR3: TGCAGTGCTGGAGTCTCTCGAAATAGCTCCTACAATGAGCAGTTCTTC.

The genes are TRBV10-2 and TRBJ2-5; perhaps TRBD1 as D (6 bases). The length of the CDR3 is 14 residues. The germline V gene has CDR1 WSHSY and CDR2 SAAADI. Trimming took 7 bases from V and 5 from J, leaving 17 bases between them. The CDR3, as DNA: TGCGCCAGCAATGGACAGACACTAGGGGAGACCCAGTACTTC. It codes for CASNGQTLGETQYF.